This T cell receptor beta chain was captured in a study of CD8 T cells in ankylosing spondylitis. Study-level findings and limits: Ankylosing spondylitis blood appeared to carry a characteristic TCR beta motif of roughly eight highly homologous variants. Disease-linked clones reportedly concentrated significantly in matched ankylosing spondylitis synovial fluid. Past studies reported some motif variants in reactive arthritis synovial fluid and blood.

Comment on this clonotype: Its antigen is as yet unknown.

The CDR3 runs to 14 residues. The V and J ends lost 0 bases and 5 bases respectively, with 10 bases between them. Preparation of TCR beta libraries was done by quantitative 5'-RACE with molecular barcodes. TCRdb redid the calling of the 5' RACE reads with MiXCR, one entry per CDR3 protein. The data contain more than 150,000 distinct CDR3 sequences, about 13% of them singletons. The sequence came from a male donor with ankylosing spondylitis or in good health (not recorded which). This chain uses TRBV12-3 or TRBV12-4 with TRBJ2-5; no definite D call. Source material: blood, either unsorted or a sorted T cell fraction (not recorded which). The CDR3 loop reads CASSLAPRWETQYF. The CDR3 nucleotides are TGTGCCAGCAGTTTAGCGCCACGGTGGGAGACCCAGTACTTC.